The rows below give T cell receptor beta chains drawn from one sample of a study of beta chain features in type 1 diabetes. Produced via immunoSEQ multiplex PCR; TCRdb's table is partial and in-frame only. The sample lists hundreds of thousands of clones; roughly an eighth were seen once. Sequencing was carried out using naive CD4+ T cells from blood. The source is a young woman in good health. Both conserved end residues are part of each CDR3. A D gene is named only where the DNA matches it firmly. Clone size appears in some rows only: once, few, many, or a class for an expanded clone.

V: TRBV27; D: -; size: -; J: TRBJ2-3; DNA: TGTGCCAGCAGTTTTAGTCGACTCAGAGATACGCAGTATTTT; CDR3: CASSFSRLRDTQYF
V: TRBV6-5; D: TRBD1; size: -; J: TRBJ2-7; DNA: TGTGCCAGCAGTTTGACAGGGACCTACGAGCAGTACTTC; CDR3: CASSLTGTYEQYF
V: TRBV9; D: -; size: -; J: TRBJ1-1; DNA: TGTGCCAGCAGCGCCGAGGAGGGAACTGAAGCTTTCTTT; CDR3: CASSAEEGTEAFF
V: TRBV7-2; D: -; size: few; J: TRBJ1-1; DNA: TGTGCCAGCAGCTTACAGGGAGGAAACACTGAAGCTTTCTTT; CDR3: CASSLQGGNTEAFF
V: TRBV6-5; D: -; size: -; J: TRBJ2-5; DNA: TGTGCCAGCAGTTACCAACTAGGGGTAGAGACCCAGTACTTC; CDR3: CASSYQLGVETQYF
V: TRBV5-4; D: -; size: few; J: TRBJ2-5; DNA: TGTGCCAGCAGCTTGGGGGTCCAAGAGACCCAGTACTTC; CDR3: CASSLGVQETQYF
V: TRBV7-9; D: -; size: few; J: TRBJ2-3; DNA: TGTGCCAGCAGCTTAGATCTGGTTACAGATACGCAGTATTTT; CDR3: CASSLDLVTDTQYF
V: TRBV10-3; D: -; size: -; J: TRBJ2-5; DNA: TGTGCCATCAGTATTCAGGGCCGGGAGACCCAGTACTTC; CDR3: CAISIQGRETQYF
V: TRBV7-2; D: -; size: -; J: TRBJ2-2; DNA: TGTGCCAGCAGCGAAAGGTCGAACACCGGGGAGCTGTTTTTT; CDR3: CASSERSNTGELFF
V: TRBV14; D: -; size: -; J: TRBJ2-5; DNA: TGTGCCAGCAGCCAAGATCTCATTCGAGGACAAGAGACCCAGTACTTC; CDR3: CASSQDLIRGQETQYF
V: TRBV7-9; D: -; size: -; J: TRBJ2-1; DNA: TGTGCCAGCAGCTTCATAGGCCCGGGAAACAATGAGCAGTTCTTC; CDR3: CASSFIGPGNNEQFF
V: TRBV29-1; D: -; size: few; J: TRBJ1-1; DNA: TGCAGCGGGGCAAATTCGGGAGCTTTCTTT; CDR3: CSGANSGAFF
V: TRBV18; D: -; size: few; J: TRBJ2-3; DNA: TGTGCCAGCACCCCTAGGGGTTACACAGATACGCAGTATTTT; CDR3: CASTPRGYTDTQYF
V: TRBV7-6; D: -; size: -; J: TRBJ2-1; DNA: TGTGCCAGCAAACCCCGACCCCTCTCCTACAATGAGCAGTTCTTC; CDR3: CASKPRPLSYNEQFF